This is a list of T cell receptor beta chains from one sample in a study of T cell changes during pregnancy in multiple sclerosis. Generated by immunoSEQ multiplex PCR, the TCRdb table keeps only in-frame clones and is missing some. The sample yields about 68,000 clones, about 90% seen once. Sequences were derived from peripheral blood, sampled in the second trimester of pregnancy. All receptors derive from a female donor with multiple sclerosis, enrolled in a pregnancy study. The CDR3 runs from the conserved cysteine through the conserved F or W. The order of the fields is J gene, clone size, V gene, D gene, CDR3 protein, CDR3 DNA. The D gene is left open where the match is weak. The size of a clone is reported for some rows only, either as once, few or many, or as a class for expanded clones.

>TRBJ2-5|NA|TRBV14|NA
CASSPRKLSETQYF
TGTGCCAGCAGCCCCCGTAAGCTCTCCGAGACCCAGTACTTC
>TRBJ1-1|NA|TRBV28|NA
CASRIGGLNTEAFF
TGTGCCAGCAGAATTGGGGGACTTAACACTGAAGCTTTCTTT
>TRBJ1-1|NA|TRBV28|NA
CASRRLRAGYTEAFF
TGTGCCAGCAGGCGCCTCAGGGCGGGGTACACTGAAGCTTTCTTT
>TRBJ1-1|NA|TRBV2|NA
CASCRSNTEAFF
TGTGCCAGCTGCAGATCGAACACTGAAGCTTTCTTT
>TRBJ2-7|NA|TRBV6-1|TRBD2
CASRGAGRESEQYF
TGTGCCAGTCGCGGAGCGGGGCGCGAGTCCGAGCAGTACTTC
>TRBJ2-1|NA|TRBV10-3|NA
CAISPTSSQAYNEQFF
TGTGCCATCAGCCCCACTTCCTCGCAGGCCTACAATGAGCAGTTCTTC
>TRBJ2-3|NA|TRBV5-6|TRBD2
CASSLEPAGGTSTDTQYF
TGTGCCAGCAGCTTGGAGCCAGCGGGGGGGACGAGCACAGATACGCAGTATTTT
>TRBJ1-1|NA|TRBV19|NA
CASRGVDISARAFF
TGTGCCAGTAGAGGCGTGGACATCTCAGCTCGAGCTTTCTTT
>TRBJ1-6|NA|TRBV29-1|TRBD1
CSVRTGAENSPLHF
TGCAGCGTAAGGACAGGGGCAGAGAATTCACCCCTCCACTTT
>TRBJ1-2|NA|TRBV7-3|NA
CASSLGPVDINYGYTF
TGTGCCAGCAGCTTAGGGCCAGTTGATATCAACTATGGCTACACCTTC
>TRBJ2-7|NA|TRBV11-2|TRBD1
CASTWGQGRYEQYF
TGTGCCAGCACTTGGGGACAGGGGCGGTACGAGCAGTACTTC
>TRBJ1-6|NA|TRBV5-6|TRBD1
CASSLAGGQGVSPLHF
TGTGCCAGCAGCTTGGCCGGAGGACAGGGCGTCTCACCCCTCCACTTT
>TRBJ1-4|once|TRBV18|TRBD1
CASSPDRAPNEKLFF
TGTGCCAGCTCACCCGACAGGGCCCCCAATGAAAAACTGTTTTTT
>TRBJ1-2|once|TRBV28|NA
CASSLLRIGYTF
TGTGCCAGCAGTTTACTTAGAATAGGCTACACCTTC
>TRBJ2-5|NA|TRBV5-1|TRBD1
CASSSKGDSQETQYF
TGCGCCAGCAGCTCGAAGGGGGACAGTCAAGAGACCCAGTACTTC
>TRBJ2-7|NA|TRBV7-8|NA
CASSSSSYEQYF
TGTGCCAGCAGCTCGTCGTCCTACGAGCAGTACTTC
>TRBJ1-4|NA|TRBV19|TRBD1
CASSGQGGEKLFF
TGTGCCAGTAGCGGACAGGGAGGTGAAAAACTGTTTTTT
>TRBJ1-3|NA|TRBV5-1|TRBD1
CASSWGRGQGATSGNTIYF
TGCGCCAGCAGCTGGGGACGTGGACAGGGGGCTACCTCTGGAAACACCATATATTTT
>TRBJ2-1|NA|TRBV2|TRBD2
CASSGRASGSNEQFF
TGTGCCAGCAGTGGAAGGGCTAGCGGAAGCAATGAGCAGTTCTTC
>TRBJ1-2|NA|TRBV29-1|TRBD1
CSGLTGGVGYTF
TGCAGCGGTTTGACAGGGGGCGTGGGCTACACCTTC
>TRBJ1-2|NA|TRBV6-5|TRBD1
CASRETGALRYGYTF
TGTGCCAGCAGAGAGACAGGGGCCCTTCGCTATGGCTACACCTTC
>TRBJ2-6|once|TRBV11-1|NA
CASSLDPISGANVLTF
TGTGCCAGCAGCTTAGATCCCATCTCTGGGGCCAACGTCCTGACTTTC
>TRBJ1-2|NA|TRBV18|TRBD1
CASSPRQGDGYTF
TGTGCCAGCTCACCGCGACAGGGCGATGGCTACACCTTC
>TRBJ1-1|NA|TRBV19|NA
CASSMAGGSEAFF
TGTGCCAGTAGTATGGCGGGGGGCTCTGAAGCTTTCTTT
>TRBJ1-5|NA|TRBV19|NA
CASSIELGARQPQHF
TGTGCCAGTAGTATAGAATTGGGGGCGCGGCAGCCCCAGCATTTT
>TRBJ2-1|NA|TRBV19|NA
CASSTRFSGYNEQFF
TGTGCCAGTAGTACCCGGTTTAGCGGATACAATGAGCAGTTCTTC
>TRBJ2-7|NA|TRBV11-3|TRBD1
CASSDGDREYEQYF
TGTGCCAGCAGCGACGGGGACAGGGAATACGAGCAGTACTTC
>TRBJ1-6|NA|TRBV9|TRBD1
CASSTWTGQESPLHF
TGTGCCAGCAGCACCTGGACAGGGCAAGAGTCACCCCTCCACTTT
>TRBJ2-7|NA|TRBV10-3|TRBD1
CAISGLTGGYEQYF
TGTGCCATCAGTGGGCTGACAGGGGGCTACGAGCAGTACTTC
>TRBJ1-5|once|TRBV7-8|NA
CASSLAPDQNQHF
TGTGCCAGCAGCTTAGCGCCCGATCAGAACCAGCATTTT
>TRBJ1-1|NA|TRBV11-2|TRBD1
CASSTRQGGTEAFF
TGTGCCAGCAGCACCCGACAGGGTGGAACTGAAGCTTTCTTT
>TRBJ2-7|NA|TRBV27|TRBD1
CASSPPSGQQFYEQYF
TGTGCCAGCAGTCCTCCATCGGGACAGCAATTCTACGAGCAGTACTTC
>TRBJ2-7|NA|TRBV6-6|TRBD1
CASSPGGGFHEQYF
TGTGCCAGCTCGCCAGGGGGCGGGTTTCACGAGCAGTACTTC
>TRBJ1-6|NA|TRBV6-6|TRBD1
CASSSPGTGGVPLHF
TGTGCCAGCAGTTCACCCGGGACAGGGGGTGTACCCCTCCACTTT
>TRBJ1-5|NA|TRBV7-2|NA
CASSLVLNSGNQPQHF
TGTGCCAGCAGCTTAGTCCTAAATTCTGGCAATCAGCCCCAGCATTTT
>TRBJ1-2|NA|TRBV19|TRBD1
CASSITVQGAMGYTF
TGTGCCAGTAGTATTACGGTACAGGGGGCCATGGGCTACACCTTC
>TRBJ1-2|NA|TRBV10-3|NA
CAISVGTSAGGYTF
TGTGCCATCAGTGTCGGGACGTCGGCGGGGGGCTACACCTTC
>TRBJ2-5|NA|TRBV4-3|NA
CASSQSEGDQETQYF
TGCGCCAGCAGCCAATCCGAAGGGGACCAAGAGACCCAGTACTTC
>TRBJ2-7|NA|TRBV5-6|TRBD1
CASNRDRGTYEQYF
TGTGCCAGTAATAGGGACAGGGGAACCTACGAGCAGTACTTC
>TRBJ1-2|NA|TRBV2|NA
CASRRTAPNYGYTF
TGTGCCAGCAGGCGGACAGCCCCAAACTATGGCTACACCTTC
>TRBJ2-2|NA|TRBV4-3|TRBD1
CASSQGQGQVHTGELFF
TGCGCCAGCAGCCAAGGGCAGGGACAGGTCCACACCGGGGAGCTGTTTTTT